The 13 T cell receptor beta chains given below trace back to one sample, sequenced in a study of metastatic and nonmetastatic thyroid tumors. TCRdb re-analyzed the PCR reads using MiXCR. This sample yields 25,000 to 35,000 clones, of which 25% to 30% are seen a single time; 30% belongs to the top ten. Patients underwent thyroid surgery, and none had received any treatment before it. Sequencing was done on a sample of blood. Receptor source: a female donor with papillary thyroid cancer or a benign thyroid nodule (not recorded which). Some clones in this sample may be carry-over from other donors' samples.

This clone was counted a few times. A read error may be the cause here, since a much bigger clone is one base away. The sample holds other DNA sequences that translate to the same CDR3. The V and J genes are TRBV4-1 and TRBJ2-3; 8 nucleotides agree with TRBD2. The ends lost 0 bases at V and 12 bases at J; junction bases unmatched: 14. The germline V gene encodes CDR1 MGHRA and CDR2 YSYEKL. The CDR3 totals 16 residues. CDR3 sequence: CASSQDWRAGEGTQYF. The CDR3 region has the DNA TGCGCCAGCAGCCAAGATTGGCGAGCGGGAGAGGGCACACAGTATTTT.

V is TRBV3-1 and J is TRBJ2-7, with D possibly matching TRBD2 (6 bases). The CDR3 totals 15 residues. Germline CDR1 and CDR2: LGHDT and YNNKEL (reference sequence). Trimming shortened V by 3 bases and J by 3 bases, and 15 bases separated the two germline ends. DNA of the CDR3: TGTGCCAGCAGCCAGGTGACTAGTAGACACTACGAGCAGTACTTC. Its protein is CASSQVTSRHYEQYF.

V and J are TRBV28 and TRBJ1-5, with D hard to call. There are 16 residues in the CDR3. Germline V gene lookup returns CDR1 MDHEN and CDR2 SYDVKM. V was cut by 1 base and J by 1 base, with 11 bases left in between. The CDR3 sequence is CASSLLRVGSNQPQHF. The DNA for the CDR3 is TGTGCCAGCAGTTTATTGAGGGTGGGGAGCAATCAGCCCCAGCATTTT.

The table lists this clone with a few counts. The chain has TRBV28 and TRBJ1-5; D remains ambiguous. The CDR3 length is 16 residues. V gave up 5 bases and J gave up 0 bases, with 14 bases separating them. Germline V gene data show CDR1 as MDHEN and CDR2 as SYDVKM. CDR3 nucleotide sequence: TGTGCCAGCAGTACCACCTACGGGGTTAGCAATCAGCCCCAGCATTTT. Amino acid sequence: CASSTTYGVSNQPQHF.

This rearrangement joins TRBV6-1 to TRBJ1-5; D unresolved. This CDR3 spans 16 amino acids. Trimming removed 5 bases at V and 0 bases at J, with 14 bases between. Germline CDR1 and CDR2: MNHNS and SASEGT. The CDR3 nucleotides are TGTGCCAGCAGTCCGAAGTTTACGGTTAGCAATCAGCCCCAGCATTTT. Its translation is CASSPKFTVSNQPQHF.

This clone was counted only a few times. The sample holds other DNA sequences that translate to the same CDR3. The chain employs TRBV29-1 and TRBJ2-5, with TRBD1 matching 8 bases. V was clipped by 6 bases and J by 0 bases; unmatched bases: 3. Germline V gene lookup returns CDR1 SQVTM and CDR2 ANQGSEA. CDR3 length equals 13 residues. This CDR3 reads CSVGDRYQETQYF. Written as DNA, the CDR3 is TGCAGCGTGGGGGACAGGTACCAAGAGACCCAGTACTTC. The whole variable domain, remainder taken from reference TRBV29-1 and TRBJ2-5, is SAVISQKPSRDICQRGTSLTIQCQVDSQVTMMFWYRQQPGQSLTLIATANQGSEATYESGFVIDKFPISRPNLTFSTLTVSNMSPEDSSIYLCSVGDRYQETQYFGPGTRLLVL.

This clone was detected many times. The CDR3 sequence is CAWSLSADGGTEAFF. The CDR3 DNA sequence: TGTGCCTGGAGTCTCTCGGCTGATGGGGGAACTGAAGCTTTCTTT. The chain has TRBV30 and TRBJ1-1; TRBD1 might be the D (5 bases). This CDR3 is 15 amino acids long. Trimming stripped 2 bases from V and 5 bases from J, with 18 bases between. The germline V gene encodes CDR1 GTSNPN and CDR2 SVGIG (reference sequence).

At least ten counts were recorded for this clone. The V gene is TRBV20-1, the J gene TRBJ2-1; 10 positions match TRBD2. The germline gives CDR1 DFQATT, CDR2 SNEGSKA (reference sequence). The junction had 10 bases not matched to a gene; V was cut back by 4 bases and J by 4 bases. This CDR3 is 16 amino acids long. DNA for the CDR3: TGCAGTGCTATAGGGGTACTAGCGGGGATTTACAATGAGCAGTTCTTC. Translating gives CSAIGVLAGIYNEQFF.

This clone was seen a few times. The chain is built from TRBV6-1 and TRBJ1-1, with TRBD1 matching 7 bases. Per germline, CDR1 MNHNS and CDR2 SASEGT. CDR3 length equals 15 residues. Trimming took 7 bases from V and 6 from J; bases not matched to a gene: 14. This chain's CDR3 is CASNLRDSRIAEAFF. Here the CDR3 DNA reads TGTGCCAGCAATCTCCGGGACAGTCGAATCGCTGAAGCTTTCTTT.

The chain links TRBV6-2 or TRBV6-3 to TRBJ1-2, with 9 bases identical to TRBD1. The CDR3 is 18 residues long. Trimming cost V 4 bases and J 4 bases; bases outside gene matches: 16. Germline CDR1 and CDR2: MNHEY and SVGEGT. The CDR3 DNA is TGTGCCAGCAGTTCCACTCCCGGGACAGGGTTCGGGGCCTATGGCTACACCTTC. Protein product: CASSSTPGTGFGAYGYTF.

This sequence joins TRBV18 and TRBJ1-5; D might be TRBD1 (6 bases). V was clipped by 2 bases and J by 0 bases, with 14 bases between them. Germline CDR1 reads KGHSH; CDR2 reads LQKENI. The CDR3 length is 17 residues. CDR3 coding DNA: TGTGCCAGCTCACCAAGGGCAGGGGTCACTAGCAATCAGCCCCAGCATTTT. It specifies CASSPRAGVTSNQPQHF.

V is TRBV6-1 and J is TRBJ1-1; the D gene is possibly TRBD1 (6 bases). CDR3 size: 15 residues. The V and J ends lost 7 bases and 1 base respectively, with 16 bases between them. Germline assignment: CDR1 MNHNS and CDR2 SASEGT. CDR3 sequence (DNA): TGTGCCAGCAAGCAGACAGGCACGGGGAACACTGAAGCTTTCTTT. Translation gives CASKQTGTGNTEAFF.

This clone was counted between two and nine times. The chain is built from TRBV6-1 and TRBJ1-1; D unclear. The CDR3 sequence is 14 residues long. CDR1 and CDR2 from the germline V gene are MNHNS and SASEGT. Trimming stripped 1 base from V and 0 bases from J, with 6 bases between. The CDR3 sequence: CASSEEGMNTEAFF. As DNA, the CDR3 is TGTGCCAGCAGTGAAGAGGGAATGAACACTGAAGCTTTCTTT.